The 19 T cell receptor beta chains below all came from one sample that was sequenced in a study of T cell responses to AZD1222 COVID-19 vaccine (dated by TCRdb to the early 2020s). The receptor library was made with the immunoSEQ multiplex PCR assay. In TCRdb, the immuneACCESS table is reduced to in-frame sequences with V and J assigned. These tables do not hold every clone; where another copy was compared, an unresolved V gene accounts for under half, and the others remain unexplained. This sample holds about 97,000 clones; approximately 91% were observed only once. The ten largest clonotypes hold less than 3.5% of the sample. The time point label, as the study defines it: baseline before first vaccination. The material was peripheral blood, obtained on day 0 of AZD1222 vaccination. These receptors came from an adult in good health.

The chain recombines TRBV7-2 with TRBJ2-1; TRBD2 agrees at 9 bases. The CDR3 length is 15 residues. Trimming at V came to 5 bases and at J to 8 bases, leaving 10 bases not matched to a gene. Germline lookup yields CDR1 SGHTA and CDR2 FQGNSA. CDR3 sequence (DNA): TGTGCCAGCAGCCGCTGGGGGACTAGCATGGATGAGCAGTTCTTC. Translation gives CASSRWGTSMDEQFF.

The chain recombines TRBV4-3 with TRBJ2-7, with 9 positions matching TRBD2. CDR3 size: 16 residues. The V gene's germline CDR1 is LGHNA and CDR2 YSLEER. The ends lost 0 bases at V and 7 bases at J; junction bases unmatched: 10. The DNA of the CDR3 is TGCGCCAGCAGCCAAGATTTAAGTAGCGGGGGAGGAGAGCAGTACTTC. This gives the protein CASSQDLSSGGGEQYF.

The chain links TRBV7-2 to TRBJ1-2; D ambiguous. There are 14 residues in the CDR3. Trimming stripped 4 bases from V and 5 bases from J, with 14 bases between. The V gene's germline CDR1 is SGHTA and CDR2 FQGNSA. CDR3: CASSSALHRYGYTF. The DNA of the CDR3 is TGTGCCAGCAGCTCCGCCCTACACCGTTATGGCTACACCTTC.

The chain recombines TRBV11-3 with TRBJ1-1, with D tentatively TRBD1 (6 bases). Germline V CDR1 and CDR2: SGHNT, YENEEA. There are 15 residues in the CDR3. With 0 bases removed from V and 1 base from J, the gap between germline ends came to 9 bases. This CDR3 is CASSLDSQGNTEAFF. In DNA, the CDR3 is TGTGCCAGCAGCTTAGACTCACAGGGGAACACTGAAGCTTTCTTT.

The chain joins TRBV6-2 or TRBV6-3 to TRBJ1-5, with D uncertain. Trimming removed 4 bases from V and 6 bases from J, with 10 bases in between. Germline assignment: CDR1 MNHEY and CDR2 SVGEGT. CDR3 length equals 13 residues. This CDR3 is CASSSPNGQPQHF. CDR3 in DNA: TGTGCCAGCAGTTCCCCAAATGGTCAGCCCCAGCATTTT.

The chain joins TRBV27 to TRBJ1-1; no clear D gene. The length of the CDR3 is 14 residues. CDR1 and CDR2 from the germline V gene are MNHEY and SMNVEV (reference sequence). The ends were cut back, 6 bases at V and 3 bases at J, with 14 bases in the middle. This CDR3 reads CASSLSISYTEAFF. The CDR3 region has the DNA TGTGCCAGCAGCTTGTCCATCTCGTACACTGAAGCTTTCTTT.

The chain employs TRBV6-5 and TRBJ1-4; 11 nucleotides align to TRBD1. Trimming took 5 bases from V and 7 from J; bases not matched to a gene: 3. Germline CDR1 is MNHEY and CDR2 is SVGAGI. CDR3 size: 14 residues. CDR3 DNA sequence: TGTGCCAGCAGTCAGGACAGGGGGCTTGAAAAACTGTTTTTT. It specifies CASSQDRGLEKLFF.

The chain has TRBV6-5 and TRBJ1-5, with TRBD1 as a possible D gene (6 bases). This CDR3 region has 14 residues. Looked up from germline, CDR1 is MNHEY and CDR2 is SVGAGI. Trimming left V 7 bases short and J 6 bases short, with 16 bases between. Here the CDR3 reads CASTATGMVQPQHF. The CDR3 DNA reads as TGTGCCAGCACCGCTACAGGGATGGTTCAGCCCCAGCATTTT.

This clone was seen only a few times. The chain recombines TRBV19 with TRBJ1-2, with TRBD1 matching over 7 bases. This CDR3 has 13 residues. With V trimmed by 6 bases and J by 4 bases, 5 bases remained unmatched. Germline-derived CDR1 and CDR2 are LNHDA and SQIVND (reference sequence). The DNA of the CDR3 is TGTGCCAGTAGACCCGGGACAGCCTATGGCTACACCTTC. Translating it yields CASRPGTAYGYTF. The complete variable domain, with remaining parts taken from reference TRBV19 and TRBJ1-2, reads DGGITQSPKYLFRKEGQNVTLSCEQNLNHDAMYWYRQDPGQGLRLIYYSQIVNDFQKGDIAEGYSVSREKKESFPLTVTSAQKNPTAFYLCASRPGTAYGYTFGSGTRLTVV.

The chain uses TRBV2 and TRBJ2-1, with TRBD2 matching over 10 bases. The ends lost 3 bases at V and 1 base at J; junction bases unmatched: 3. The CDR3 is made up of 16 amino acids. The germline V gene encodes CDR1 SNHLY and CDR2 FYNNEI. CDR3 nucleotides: TGTGCCAGCAGTGATACAGCGGGGGGGTCCTACAATGAGCAGTTCTTC. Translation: CASSDTAGGSYNEQFF.

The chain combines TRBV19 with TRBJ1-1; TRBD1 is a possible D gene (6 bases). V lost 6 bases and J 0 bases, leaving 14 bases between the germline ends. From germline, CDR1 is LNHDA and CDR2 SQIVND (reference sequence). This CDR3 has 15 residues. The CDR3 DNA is TGTGCCAGTAGGGCTTCTGGACAGATGAACACTGAAGCTTTCTTT. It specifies CASRASGQMNTEAFF. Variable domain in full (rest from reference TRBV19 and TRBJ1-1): DGGITQSPKYLFRKEGQNVTLSCEQNLNHDAMYWYRQDPGQGLRLIYYSQIVNDFQKGDIAEGYSVSREKKESFPLTVTSAQKNPTAFYLCASRASGQMNTEAFFGQGTRLTVV.

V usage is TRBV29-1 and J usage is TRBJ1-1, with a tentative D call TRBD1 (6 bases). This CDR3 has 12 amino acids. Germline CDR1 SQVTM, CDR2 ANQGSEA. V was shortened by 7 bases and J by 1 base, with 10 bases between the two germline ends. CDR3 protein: CSGQGWNTEAFF. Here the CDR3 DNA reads TGCAGCGGCCAGGGGTGGAACACTGAAGCTTTCTTT. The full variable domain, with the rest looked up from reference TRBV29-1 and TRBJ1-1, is SAVISQKPSRDICQRGTSLTIQCQVDSQVTMMFWYRQQPGQSLTLIATANQGSEATYESGFVIDKFPISRPNLTFSTLTVSNMSPEDSSIYLCSGQGWNTEAFFGQGTRLTVV.

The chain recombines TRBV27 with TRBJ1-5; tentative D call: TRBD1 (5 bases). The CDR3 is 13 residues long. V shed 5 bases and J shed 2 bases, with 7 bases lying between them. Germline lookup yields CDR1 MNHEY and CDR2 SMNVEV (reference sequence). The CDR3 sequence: CASSLRGNQPQHF. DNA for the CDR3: TGTGCCAGCAGTCTCAGGGGCAATCAGCCCCAGCATTTT.

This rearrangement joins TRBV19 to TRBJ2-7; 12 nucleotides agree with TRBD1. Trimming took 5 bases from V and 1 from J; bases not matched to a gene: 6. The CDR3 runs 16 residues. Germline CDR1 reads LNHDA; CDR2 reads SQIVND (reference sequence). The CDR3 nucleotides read TGTGCCAGTAGTGGACTGGGACAGGGGGCTTCCTACGAGCAGTACTTC. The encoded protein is CASSGLGQGASYEQYF.

The CDR3 protein is CASSPQRAEEQYF. CDR3 sequence (DNA): TGTGCCAGCTCACCACAAAGGGCGGAAGAGCAGTACTTC. The chain employs TRBV18 and TRBJ2-7; D call uncertain. This CDR3 comprises 13 residues. In germline, CDR1 is KGHSH, CDR2 LQKENI. V gave up 1 base and J gave up 7 bases, with 11 bases separating them.

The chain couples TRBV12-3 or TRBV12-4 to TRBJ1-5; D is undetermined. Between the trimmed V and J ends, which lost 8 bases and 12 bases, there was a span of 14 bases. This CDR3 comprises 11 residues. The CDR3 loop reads CASALDTDQHF. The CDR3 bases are TGTGCCAGCGCCTTAGACACAGACCAGCATTTT.

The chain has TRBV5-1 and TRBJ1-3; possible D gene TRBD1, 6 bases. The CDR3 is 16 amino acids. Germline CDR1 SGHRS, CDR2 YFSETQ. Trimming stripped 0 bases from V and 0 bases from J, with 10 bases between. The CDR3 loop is CASSLAGTTSGNTIYF. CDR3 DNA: TGCGCCAGCAGCTTGGCCGGGACAACCTCTGGAAACACCATATATTTT.

CDR3 amino acids: CASSYGGTGRSPLHF. The CDR3 DNA reads TGTGCCAGCAGTTACGGGGGGACAGGGAGATCACCCCTCCACTTT. The chain employs TRBV6-5 and TRBJ1-6; 9 bases agree with TRBD1. The CDR3 consists of 15 residues. V lost 2 bases, J lost 10 bases, and 6 bases stayed unmatched. Per the germline V gene, CDR1 is MNHEY and CDR2 is SVGAGI.

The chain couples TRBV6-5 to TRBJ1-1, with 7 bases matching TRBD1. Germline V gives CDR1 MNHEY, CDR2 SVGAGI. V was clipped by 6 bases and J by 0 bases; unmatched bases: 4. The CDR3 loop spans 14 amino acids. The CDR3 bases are TGTGCCAGCAGCCGGGGACAGATGAACACTGAAGCTTTCTTT. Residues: CASSRGQMNTEAFF.